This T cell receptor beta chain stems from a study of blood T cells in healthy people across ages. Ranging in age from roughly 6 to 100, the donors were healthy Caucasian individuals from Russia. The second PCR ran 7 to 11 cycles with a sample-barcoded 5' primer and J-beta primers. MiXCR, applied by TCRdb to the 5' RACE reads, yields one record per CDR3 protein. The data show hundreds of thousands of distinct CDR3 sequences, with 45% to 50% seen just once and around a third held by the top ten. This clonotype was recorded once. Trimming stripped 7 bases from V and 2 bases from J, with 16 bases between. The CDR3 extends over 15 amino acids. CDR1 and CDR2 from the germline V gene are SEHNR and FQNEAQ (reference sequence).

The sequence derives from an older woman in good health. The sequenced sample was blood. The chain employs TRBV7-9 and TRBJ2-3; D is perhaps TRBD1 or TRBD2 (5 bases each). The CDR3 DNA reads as TGTGCCAGCAACCGGGACGGAGACGTCACAGATACGCAGTATTTT. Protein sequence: CASNRDGDVTDTQYF.